These T cell receptor beta chains were read from a single sample in a study of T cells after yellow fever vaccination. From the 5' RACE reads, TCRdb called clonotypes with MiXCR, one entry per CDR3 protein. The sample contains some 320,000 distinct CDR3 sequences, around 4.5% of which appear only once. Sequencing used PBMCs, obtained 15 days after the yellow fever booster vaccination. The receptors derive from a man between 18 and 35 years old who received the YFV17D yellow fever vaccine. The CDR3 runs from the conserved cysteine through the conserved F or W. The order of the fields is J gene, D gene, clone size, V gene, CDR3 protein, CDR3 DNA. A D gene is named only where the DNA matches it firmly. Clone size is given for some rows only: seen once, a few or many times, or a class if the clone is expanded.

TRBJ1-1,.,.,TRBV20-1,CSARHPPGDLGAFF,TGCAGTGCTAGACACCCCCCGGGGGATCTCGGAGCTTTCTTT
TRBJ1-5,.,few,TRBV27,CASSPTGSTPQHF,TGTGCCAGCAGTCCAACAGGGTCGACGCCCCAGCATTTT
TRBJ2-3,.,many,TRBV6-6,CASSFGVAVDTQYF,TGTGCCAGCAGTTTCGGGGTAGCGGTAGATACGCAGTATTTT
TRBJ2-3,.,many,TRBV10-3,CAISTAGYPSTDTQYF,TGTGCCATCAGTACCGCGGGGTACCCTAGCACAGATACGCAGTATTTT
TRBJ1-1,TRBD1,many,TRBV5-1,CASSLGQGAEEAFF,TGCGCCAGCAGCCTGGGACAGGGGGCCGAAGAAGCTTTCTTT
TRBJ1-6,TRBD1,few,TRBV27,CASSFRTGLPLHF,TGTGCCAGCAGTTTCCGGACAGGGTTACCCCTCCACTTT
TRBJ1-1,.,many,TRBV5-1,CASSPGPFFGEGTEAFF,TGCGCCAGCAGCCCGGGCCCTTTCTTCGGAGAAGGCACTGAAGCTTTCTTT
TRBJ2-5,.,.,TRBV3-1,CASSQPGLGGRTQYF,TGTGCCAGCAGCCAACCGGGACTTGGGGGACGGACCCAGTACTTC
TRBJ2-5,TRBD2,.,TRBV5-1,CASSLLLAGGLSVTQYF,TGCGCCAGCAGCTTGTTGCTGGCGGGGGGGCTCTCGGTGACCCAGTACTTC
TRBJ2-4,.,few,TRBV6-6,CASSTRLKNIQYF,TGTGCCAGCAGTACGCGACTCAAAAACATTCAGTACTTC
TRBJ2-1,TRBD1,few,TRBV7-8,CASSLAGFGTGPFNEQFF,TGTGCCAGCAGCTTAGCTGGATTTGGGACAGGGCCTTTCAATGAGCAGTTCTTC
TRBJ2-1,TRBD2,.,TRBV7-9,CATPGGSSYNEQFF,TGTGCCACCCCGGGGGGGAGCTCCTACAATGAGCAGTTCTTC
TRBJ2-1,TRBD1,.,TRBV7-2,CASSWIGTGEQFF,TGTGCCAGCAGCTGGATAGGGACAGGGGAGCAGTTCTTC
TRBJ1-1,.,many,TRBV5-1,CASSLSPGMNTEAFF,TGCGCCAGCAGCTTAAGTCCGGGGATGAACACTGAAGCTTTCTTT
TRBJ1-2,TRBD1,.,TRBV19,CASSTHPGTGNGYTF,TGTGCCAGTAGTACCCACCCCGGGACAGGGAATGGCTACACCTTC
TRBJ2-2,TRBD2,.,TRBV4-1,CASSQVAGPNTGELFF,TGCGCCAGCAGCCAGGTAGCGGGGCCGAACACCGGGGAGCTGTTTTTT
TRBJ2-2,.,many,TRBV20-1,CSAEARVGTGELFF,TGCAGTGCGGAAGCCCGGGTTGGCACCGGGGAGCTGTTTTTT
TRBJ2-2,.,many,TRBV5-4,CASSSQLGGELFF,TGTGCCAGCAGCTCTCAACTGGGCGGGGAGCTGTTTTTT
TRBJ2-3,TRBD2,many,TRBV20-1,CSASLAGGTTDTQYF,TGCAGTGCTAGCTTGGCGGGGGGGACTACAGATACGCAGTATTTT
TRBJ1-4,TRBD1,many,TRBV7-2,CASKKGAYEKLFF,TGTGCCAGCAAAAAGGGGGCCTATGAAAAACTGTTTTTT
TRBJ2-3,.,many,TRBV5-1,CASSLTGDSGLDTQYF,TGCGCCAGCAGCTTGACCGGGGACTCGGGTCTTGATACGCAGTATTTT
TRBJ2-7,TRBD1,many,TRBV20-1,CSAISAGQGGIEQYF,TGCAGTGCCATTAGTGCGGGACAGGGGGGGATCGAGCAGTACTTC
TRBJ1-1,.,.,TRBV5-4,CASSLPRQTHTEAFF,TGTGCCAGCAGCTTGCCCAGGCAAACCCACACTGAAGCTTTCTTT
TRBJ1-5,.,.,TRBV24-1,CATSDLRPHGQPQHF,TGTGCCACCAGTGATTTGCGACCCCACGGGCAGCCCCAGCATTTT
TRBJ1-1,TRBD1,few,TRBV12-3/TRBV12-4,CASSTNRGLAFF,TGTGCCAGCAGTACCAATAGGGGGCTGGCTTTCTTT
TRBJ1-1,.,many,TRBV6-2/TRBV6-3,CASSGAGTNTEAFF,TGTGCCAGCAGTGGAGCCGGGACCAACACTGAAGCTTTCTTT